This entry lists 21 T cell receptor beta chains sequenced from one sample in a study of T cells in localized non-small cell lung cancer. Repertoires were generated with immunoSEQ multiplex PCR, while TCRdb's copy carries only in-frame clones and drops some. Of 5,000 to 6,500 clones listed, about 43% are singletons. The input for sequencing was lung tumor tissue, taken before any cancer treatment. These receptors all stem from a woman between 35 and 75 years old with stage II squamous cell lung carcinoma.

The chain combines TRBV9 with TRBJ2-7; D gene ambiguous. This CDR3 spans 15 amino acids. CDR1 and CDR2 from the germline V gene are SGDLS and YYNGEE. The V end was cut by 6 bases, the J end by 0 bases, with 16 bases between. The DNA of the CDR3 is TGTGCCAGCAACCGGCAGGAAACCTCCTCCTACGAGCAGTACTTC. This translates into CASNRQETSSYEQYF.

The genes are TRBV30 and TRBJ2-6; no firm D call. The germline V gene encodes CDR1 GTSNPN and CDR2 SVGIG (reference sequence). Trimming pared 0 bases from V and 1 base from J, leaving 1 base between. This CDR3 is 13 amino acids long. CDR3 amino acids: CAWSVSGANVLTF. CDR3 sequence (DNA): TGTGCCTGGAGTGTATCTGGGGCCAACGTCCTGACTTTC.

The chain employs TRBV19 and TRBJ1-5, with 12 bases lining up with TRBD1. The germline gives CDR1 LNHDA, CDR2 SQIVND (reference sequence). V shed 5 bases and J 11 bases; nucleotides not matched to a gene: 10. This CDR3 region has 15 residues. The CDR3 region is CASSSGQGASVAQHF. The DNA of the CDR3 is TGTGCCAGTAGTTCGGGACAGGGGGCCTCTGTGGCCCAGCATTTT. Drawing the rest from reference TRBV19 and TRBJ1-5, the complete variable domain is DGGITQSPKYLFRKEGQNVTLSCEQNLNHDAMYWYRQDPGQGLRLIYYSQIVNDFQKGDIAEGYSVSREKKESFPLTVTSAQKNPTAFYLCASSSGQGASVAQHFGDGTRLSIL.

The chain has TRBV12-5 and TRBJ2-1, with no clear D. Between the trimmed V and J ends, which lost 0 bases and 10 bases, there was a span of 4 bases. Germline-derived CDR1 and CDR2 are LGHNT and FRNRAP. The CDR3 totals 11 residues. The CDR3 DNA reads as TGTGCTAGTGGTTTGGTACGCGAGCAGTTCTTC. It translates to CASGLVREQFF.

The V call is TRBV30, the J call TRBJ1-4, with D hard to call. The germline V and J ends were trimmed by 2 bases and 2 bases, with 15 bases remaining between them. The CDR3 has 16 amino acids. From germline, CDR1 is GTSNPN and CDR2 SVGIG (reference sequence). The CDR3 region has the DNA TGTGCCTGGAGTTCTTCTCCGGGAGTTACTAATGAAAAACTGTTTTTT. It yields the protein CAWSSSPGVTNEKLFF.

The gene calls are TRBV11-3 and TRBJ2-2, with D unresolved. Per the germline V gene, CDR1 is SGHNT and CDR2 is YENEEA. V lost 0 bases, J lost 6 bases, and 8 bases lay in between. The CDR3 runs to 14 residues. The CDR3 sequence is CASSLDRAPGELFF. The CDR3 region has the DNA TGTGCCAGCAGCTTAGATAGGGCTCCCGGGGAGCTGTTTTTT.

The CDR3 coding sequence is TGTGCCAGCTACCGGGACAGGGGATCCTACGAGCAGTACTTC. Its translation: CASYRDRGSYEQYF. The chain carries TRBV28 and TRBJ2-7; TRBD1 matches at 10 bases. The CDR3 sequence is 14 residues long. The J segment lost 1 base and the V segment lost 8 bases, leaving 5 bases of the junction unmatched. Germline V gene sequence: CDR1 MDHEN, CDR2 SYDVKM.

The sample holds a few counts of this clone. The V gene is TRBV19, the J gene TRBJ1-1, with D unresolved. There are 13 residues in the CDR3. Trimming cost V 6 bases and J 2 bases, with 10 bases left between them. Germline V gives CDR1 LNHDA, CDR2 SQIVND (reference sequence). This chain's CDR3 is CASSFRGNTEAFF. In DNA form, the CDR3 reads TGTGCCAGTAGCTTCCGGGGTAACACTGAAGCTTTCTTT. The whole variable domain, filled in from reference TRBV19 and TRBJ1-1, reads DGGITQSPKYLFRKEGQNVTLSCEQNLNHDAMYWYRQDPGQGLRLIYYSQIVNDFQKGDIAEGYSVSREKKESFPLTVTSAQKNPTAFYLCASSFRGNTEAFFGQGTRLTVV.

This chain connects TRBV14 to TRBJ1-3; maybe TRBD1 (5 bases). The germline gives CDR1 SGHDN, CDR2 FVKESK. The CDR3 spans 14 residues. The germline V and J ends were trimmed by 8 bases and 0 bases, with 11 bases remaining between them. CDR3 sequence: CASRGMSSGNTIYF. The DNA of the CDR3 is TGTGCCAGCCGGGGGATGAGCTCTGGAAACACCATATATTTT.

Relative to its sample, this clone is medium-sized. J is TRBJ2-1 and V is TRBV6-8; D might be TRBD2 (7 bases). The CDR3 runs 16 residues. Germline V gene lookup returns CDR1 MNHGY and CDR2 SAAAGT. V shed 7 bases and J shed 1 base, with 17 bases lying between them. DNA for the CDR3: TGTGCCAGCAAGAGCGGGACACCACGTTCCTACAATGAGCAGTTCTTC. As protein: CASKSGTPRSYNEQFF.

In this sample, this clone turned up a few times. This CDR3 is CASSVQGGKEGYTF. As DNA, the CDR3 is TGTGCCAGCAGCGTCCAAGGGGGGAAGGAAGGCTACACCTTC. The rearrangement links TRBV9 to TRBJ1-2; D is perhaps TRBD1 (6 bases). Per the germline V gene, CDR1 is SGDLS and CDR2 is YYNGEE. The CDR3 runs 14 residues. V lost 2 bases and J lost 8, with 16 bases in between.

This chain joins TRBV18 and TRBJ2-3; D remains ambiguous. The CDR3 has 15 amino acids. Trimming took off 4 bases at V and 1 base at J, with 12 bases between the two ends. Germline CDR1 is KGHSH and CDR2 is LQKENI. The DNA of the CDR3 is TGTGCCAGCTCACGACGAGGCCAGGGCACAGATACGCAGTATTTT. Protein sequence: CASSRRGQGTDTQYF.

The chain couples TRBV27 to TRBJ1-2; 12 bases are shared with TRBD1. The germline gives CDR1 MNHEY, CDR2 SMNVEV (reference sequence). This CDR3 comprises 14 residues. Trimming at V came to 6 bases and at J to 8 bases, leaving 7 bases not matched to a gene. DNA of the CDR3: TGTGCCAGCAGCGGGGACAGGGGGCAACGGGGCTACACCTTC. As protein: CASSGDRGQRGYTF.

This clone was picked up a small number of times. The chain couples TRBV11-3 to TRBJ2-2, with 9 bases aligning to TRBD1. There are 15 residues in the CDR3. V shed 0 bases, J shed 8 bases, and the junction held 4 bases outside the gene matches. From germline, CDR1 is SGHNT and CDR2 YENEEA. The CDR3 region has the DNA TGTGCCAGCAGCTTAGAACAGGGGGCGCGAGGGGAGCTGTTTTTT. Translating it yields CASSLEQGARGELFF.

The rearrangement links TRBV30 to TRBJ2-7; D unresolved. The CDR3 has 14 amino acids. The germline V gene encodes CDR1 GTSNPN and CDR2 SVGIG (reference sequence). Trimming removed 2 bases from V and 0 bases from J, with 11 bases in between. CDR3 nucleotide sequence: TGTGCCTGGAGTTTGCCGCGCCGCTCCTACGAGCAGTACTTC. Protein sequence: CAWSLPRRSYEQYF.

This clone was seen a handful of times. The CDR3 DNA reads as TGTGCCAGCAGTGGGACCGGGACCAGAAACAATGAGCAGTTCTTC. This sequence encodes CASSGTGTRNNEQFF. This sequence joins TRBV6-8 and TRBJ2-1; the D call may be TRBD1 or TRBD2 (5 bases each). The CDR3 sequence is 15 residues long. Trimming took 5 bases from V and 5 from J, leaving 16 bases between them. The V gene's germline CDR1 is MNHGY and CDR2 SAAAGT.

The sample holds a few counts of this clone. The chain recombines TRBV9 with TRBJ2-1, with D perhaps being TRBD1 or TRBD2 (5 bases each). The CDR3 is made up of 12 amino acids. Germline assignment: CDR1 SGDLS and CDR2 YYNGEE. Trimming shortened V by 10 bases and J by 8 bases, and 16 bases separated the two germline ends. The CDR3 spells CAGGMNWDEQFF. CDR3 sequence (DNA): TGTGCCGGGGGAATGAATTGGGATGAGCAGTTCTTC.

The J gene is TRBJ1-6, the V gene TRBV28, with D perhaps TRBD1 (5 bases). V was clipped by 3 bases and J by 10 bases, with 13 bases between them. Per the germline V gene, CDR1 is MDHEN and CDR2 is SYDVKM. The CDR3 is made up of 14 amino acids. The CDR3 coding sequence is TGTGCCAGCAGTTTCCGAGGGGCAGGATCACCCCTCCACTTT. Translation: CASSFRGAGSPLHF. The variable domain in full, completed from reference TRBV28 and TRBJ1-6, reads DVKVTQSSRYLVKRTGEKVFLECVQDMDHENMFWYRQDPGLGLRLIYFSYDVKMKEKGDIPEGYSVSREKKERFSLILESASTNQTSMYLCASSFRGAGSPLHFGNGTRLTVT.

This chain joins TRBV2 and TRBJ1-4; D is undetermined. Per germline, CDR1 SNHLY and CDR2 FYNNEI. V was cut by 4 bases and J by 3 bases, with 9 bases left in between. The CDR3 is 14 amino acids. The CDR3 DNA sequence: TGTGCCAGCAGTGGTGGGAGGTCTAATGAAAAACTGTTTTTT. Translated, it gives CASSGGRSNEKLFF.

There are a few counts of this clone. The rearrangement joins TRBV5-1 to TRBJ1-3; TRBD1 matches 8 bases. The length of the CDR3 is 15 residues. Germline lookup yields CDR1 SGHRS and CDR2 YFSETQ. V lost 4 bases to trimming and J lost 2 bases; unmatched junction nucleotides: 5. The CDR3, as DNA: TGCGCCAGCAGCGAAGGGACAGGCCCTGGAAACACCATATATTTT. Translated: CASSEGTGPGNTIYF.

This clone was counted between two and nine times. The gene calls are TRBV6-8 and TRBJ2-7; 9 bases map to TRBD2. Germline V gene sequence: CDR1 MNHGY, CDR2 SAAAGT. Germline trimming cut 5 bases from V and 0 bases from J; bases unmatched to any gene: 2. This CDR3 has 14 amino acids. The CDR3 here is CASSTSGFSYEQYF. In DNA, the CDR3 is TGTGCCAGCAGTACTAGCGGGTTCTCCTACGAGCAGTACTTC.